This TCR beta chain was observed in a study of blood T cell repertoires in COVID-19. Study details: Spain, Italy and the United States supplied samples that represented acute and convalescent COVID-19. PBMCs, B-cell-depleted T cells, or T cells provided the cDNA or gDNA that made up the material.

Study processing details: Amplifying reference gene primers gave estimates of nucleated cell counts. The assay was immunoSEQ multiplex PCR, and TCRdb's table has in-frame clones only and misses some. V, J and clone size derive from that table, while D and trimming were established from the DNA sequence. The table lists about 55,000 clones, approximately 91% of them singletons. CDR1 and CDR2 from the germline V gene are MNHEY and SMNVEV (reference sequence). This CDR3 is built from 14 residues. Trimming at V came to 5 bases and at J to 1 base, leaving 3 bases not matched to a gene. The rearrangement links TRBV27 to TRBJ2-3; TRBD1 aligns across 7 bases. The TCR comes from a man in his 60s with active COVID-19. The specimen was peripheral blood. This chain's CDR3 is CASSVDRGTDTQYF. The CDR3 DNA reads as TGTGCCAGCAGTGTCGACAGGGGCACAGATACGCAGTATTTT.